These 30 T cell receptor beta chains were sequenced from one sample in a study of cytomegalovirus exposure and HLA in healthy donors. PCR employed 60 Vbeta and 13 Jbeta primers. Libraries were prepared by immunoSEQ multiplex PCR; TCRdb keeps only in-frame clonotypes and omits some of them. The repertoire includes about 42,000 clones, about 50% of them detected once, and 12% sits in the top ten. The specimen was PBMCs. These receptors were taken from a human donor in good health.

The CDR3, as DNA: TGTGCCAGCATTCGCGGAAACCCTAGCACAGATACGCAGTATTTT. It yields the protein CASIRGNPSTDTQYF. The J gene is TRBJ2-3, the V gene TRBV2; D remains ambiguous. Germline values: CDR1 SNHLY, CDR2 FYNNEI. The V and J ends lost 7 bases and 0 bases respectively, with 14 bases between them. CDR3 length equals 15 residues.

V is TRBV7-2 and J is TRBJ2-1; 14 nucleotides align to TRBD2. V was clipped by 10 bases and J by 6 bases; unmatched bases: 11. Germline V gene data show CDR1 as SGHTA and CDR2 as FQGNSA. This CDR3 has 16 amino acids. In nucleotides, the CDR3 is TGTGCCACCTCGACTAGCGGGGGGGCGGGAAGCAATGAGCAGTTCTTC. It translates to CATSTSGGAGSNEQFF.

The chain employs TRBV7-2 and TRBJ1-1, with a possible D match to TRBD1 (6 bases). This CDR3 has 13 residues. The V gene's germline CDR1 is SGHTA and CDR2 FQGNSA. Trimming took off 3 bases at V and 8 bases at J, with 13 bases between the two ends. CDR3 loop: CASSLSLGTEAFF. In nucleotides, the CDR3 is TGTGCCAGCAGCTTGAGTCTCGGGACAGAAGCTTTCTTT.

This clone is labeled as medium-sized. The J gene is TRBJ1-1, the V gene TRBV28; D perhaps matches TRBD1 (5 bases). Germline values: CDR1 MDHEN, CDR2 SYDVKM. CDR3 size: 11 residues. The V end lost 3 bases, the J end lost 12 bases, and 11 bases lay between the germline ends. CDR3 DNA: TGTGCCAGCAGTTTGGAGGGGAAAACTTTCTTT. Its translation: CASSLEGKTFF.

The J gene is TRBJ1-5, the V gene TRBV18; D not resolved. From germline, CDR1 is KGHSH and CDR2 LQKENI. V lost 2 bases and J 5 bases, leaving 10 bases between the germline ends. This CDR3 spans 14 amino acids. CDR3 residues: CASSPITADQPQHF. The CDR3 region has the DNA TGTGCCAGCTCACCAATCACAGCTGATCAGCCCCAGCATTTT.

The chain is built from TRBV25-1 and TRBJ2-7, with 8 bases aligning to TRBD2. With V trimmed by 3 bases and J by 3 bases, 7 bases remained unmatched. This CDR3 has 15 amino acids. Per the germline V gene, CDR1 is MGHDK and CDR2 is SYGVNS. The CDR3 DNA follows: TGTGCCAGCAGTGATGGAGCGGGGGTACTCTACGAGCAGTACTTC. Amino acid sequence: CASSDGAGVLYEQYF.

CDR3 loop: CASSPLLRDTEAFF. In nucleotides, the CDR3 is TGTGCCAGTAGTCCCCTCCTGCGGGACACTGAAGCTTTCTTT. The chain employs TRBV19 and TRBJ1-1; D remains ambiguous. This CDR3 is 14 amino acids long. V was clipped by 5 bases and J by 3 bases, with 13 bases between them. Germline V gene sequence: CDR1 LNHDA, CDR2 SQIVND (reference sequence).

V is TRBV7-9 and J is TRBJ1-6, with 7 bases fitting TRBD1. The V gene end was trimmed by 5 bases and the J gene end by 8 bases; junction bases not matched to a gene: 9. This CDR3 contains 15 residues. Germline lookup yields CDR1 SEHNR and CDR2 FQNEAQ (reference sequence). In DNA form, the CDR3 reads TGTGCCAGCAGCCCACCTAGGCAGGGGGATTCACCCCTCCACTTT. This encodes CASSPPRQGDSPLHF.

This chain connects TRBV7-3 to TRBJ2-3; D not certain. This CDR3 contains 13 residues. Trimming removed 0 bases from V and 4 bases from J, with 5 bases in between. In germline, CDR1 is SGHTA, CDR2 FQGTGA. The CDR3 region is CASSLTRADTQYF. In DNA form, the CDR3 reads TGTGCCAGCAGCTTAACTAGAGCAGATACGCAGTATTTT.

This chain connects TRBV5-4 to TRBJ2-3; 11 nucleotides agree with TRBD2. Germline V gene lookup returns CDR1 SGHNT and CDR2 YYREEE (reference sequence). CDR3 length: 16 residues. With 2 bases clipped from V and 1 base from J, the junction kept 3 bases outside the gene matches. CDR3 sequence: CASSFVAGGGTDTQYF. In DNA form, the CDR3 reads TGTGCCAGCAGCTTTGTAGCGGGGGGGGGCACAGATACGCAGTATTTT.

This chain uses TRBV5-8 with TRBJ1-2; D uncertain. V was shortened by 0 bases and J by 8 bases, with 20 bases between the two germline ends. This CDR3 is built from 16 residues. In germline, CDR1 is SGHTS, CDR2 YDEGEE. DNA for the CDR3: TGTGCCAGCAGCTTGGGGCGGGGTAGCCCGTCCCGGGGCTACACCTTC. This sequence encodes CASSLGRGSPSRGYTF.

This chain links TRBV4-2 with TRBJ1-5; 9 bases match TRBD1. Germline values: CDR1 LGHNA, CDR2 YNFKEQ. The CDR3 runs to 15 residues. V was clipped by 3 bases and J by 1 base; unmatched bases: 1. The CDR3 protein is CASSQGTGSNQPQHF. The DNA of the CDR3 is TGTGCCAGCAGCCAGGGGACAGGGAGCAATCAGCCCCAGCATTTT.

V usage is TRBV29-1 and J usage is TRBJ2-2, with D perhaps TRBD1 (6 bases). The germline V and J ends were trimmed by 5 bases and 5 bases, with 18 bases remaining between them. Per germline, CDR1 SQVTM and CDR2 ANQGSEA. This CDR3 is 15 amino acids long. As DNA, the CDR3 is TGCAGCGTTAAACGACAGGCCAAGGGGACCGGGGAGCTGTTTTTT. It encodes CSVKRQAKGTGELFF.

This clone came up a few times. The chain employs TRBV19 and TRBJ1-2; 7 bases line up with TRBD1. The CDR3 has 15 amino acids. The V segment lost 4 bases and the J segment 5 bases; nucleotides outside the gene matches: 10. CDR1 LNHDA and CDR2 SQIVND come from the germline V gene (reference sequence). The CDR3 nucleotides read TGTGCCAGTAGTACCCGAACCGGGACAGATTATGGCTACACCTTC. As protein: CASSTRTGTDYGYTF.

The rearrangement uses TRBV7-3 and TRBJ2-2, with a weak D call TRBD1 (5 bases). Germline-derived CDR1 and CDR2 are SGHTA and FQGTGA. This CDR3 is built from 14 residues. The V and J ends lost 5 bases and 2 bases respectively, with 9 bases between them. As DNA, the CDR3 is TGTGCCAGCAGCCCGGACACTAACACCGGGGAGCTGTTTTTT. Protein: CASSPDTNTGELFF.

This chain uses TRBV10-3 with TRBJ2-5; TRBD2 agrees at 11 bases. V was clipped by 2 bases and J by 7 bases; unmatched bases: 3. The CDR3 consists of 14 residues. The V gene's germline CDR1 is ENHRY and CDR2 SYGVKD. In DNA, the CDR3 is TGTGCCATCAGTGAGACCCTAGCGGGAGGGACCCAGTACTTC. The encoded protein is CAISETLAGGTQYF.

The DNA of the CDR3 is TGTGCCAGCAGTTCCCTATGGACTGAAGCTTTCTTT. This codes for CASSSLWTEAFF. The chain has TRBV6-5 and TRBJ1-1; D ambiguous. The germline gives CDR1 MNHEY, CDR2 SVGAGI. This CDR3 region has 12 residues. The germline V and J ends were trimmed by 4 bases and 5 bases, with 8 bases remaining between them.

J is TRBJ2-7 and V is TRBV5-8; tentatively, D is TRBD2 (6 bases). Trimming pared 0 bases from V and 3 bases from J, leaving 13 bases between. Germline V lookup: CDR1 SGHTS, CDR2 YDEGEE. The CDR3 loop spans 15 amino acids. Here the CDR3 DNA reads TGTGCCAGCAGCTTGGACGGGAGTACGTACTACGAGCAGTACTTC. This sequence encodes CASSLDGSTYYEQYF.

This clone was counted only a few times. This chain connects TRBV18 to TRBJ2-3; unclear D gene. V shed 4 bases and J shed 2 bases, with 10 bases lying between them. CDR3 length: 14 residues. CDR1 is KGHSH and CDR2 is LQKENI in the germline V gene. Written as DNA, the CDR3 is TGTGCCAGCTCACGATACTCTCCCACAGATACGCAGTATTTT. Its protein product is CASSRYSPTDTQYF.

This clone was seen a handful of times. The CDR3 reads CASSLDRDYGYTF. The CDR3, as DNA: TGTGCCAGCAGCTTAGACAGGGACTATGGCTACACCTTC. The rearrangement uses TRBV9 and TRBJ1-2, with 7 bases matching TRBD1. Germline loops: CDR1 SGDLS, CDR2 YYNGEE. V dropped 4 bases and J dropped 3; count of bases not matched to a gene: 3. This CDR3 has 13 residues.

The rearrangement uses TRBV30 and TRBJ2-5, with a weak D call TRBD2 (7 bases). CDR3 length equals 15 residues. Per the germline V gene, CDR1 is GTSNPN and CDR2 is SVGIG (reference sequence). With 0 bases removed from V and 5 bases from J, the gap between germline ends came to 16 bases. CDR3 sequence reads: CAWSVEGGSRETQYF. Written as DNA, the CDR3 is TGTGCCTGGAGTGTAGAGGGGGGGAGTCGGGAGACCCAGTACTTC.

This sequence joins TRBV7-8 and TRBJ2-3, with D possibly TRBD1 on 6 matching bases. V was trimmed by 2 bases and J by 4 bases, leaving 10 bases between them. CDR3 length: 14 amino acids. Germline V lookup: CDR1 SGHVS, CDR2 FQNEAQ. CDR3 nucleotides: TGTGCCAGCAGCTTAACAGGGTCCGCAGATACGCAGTATTTT. It is translated as CASSLTGSADTQYF.

This clone was recorded a few times. The chain uses TRBV6-1 and TRBJ2-5, with 11 bases aligning to TRBD1. The germline V gene encodes CDR1 MNHNS and CDR2 SASEGT. Trimming took 6 bases from V and 11 from J; bases not matched to a gene: 17. The CDR3 is 16 amino acids. The CDR3 loop is CASSEYVGQGGREQYF. The CDR3 nucleotides read TGTGCCAGCAGCGAATACGTGGGACAGGGGGGGAGAGAGCAGTACTTC.

There are a few counts of this clone. The V and J genes are TRBV4-1 and TRBJ1-1, with TRBD1 as a possible D gene (5 bases). The CDR3 length is 16 residues. Germline assignment: CDR1 MGHRA and CDR2 YSYEKL. Trimming shortened V by 1 base and J by 1 base, and 13 bases separated the two germline ends. The CDR3 DNA follows: TGCGCCAGCAGCCAAGGGTCCAACAGGAGGAACACTGAAGCTTTCTTT. Translation: CASSQGSNRRNTEAFF.

The rearrangement links TRBV6-1 to TRBJ1-3, with D perhaps TRBD1 (6 bases). V was shortened by 4 bases and J by 0 bases, with 10 bases between the two germline ends. The CDR3 is 15 residues long. Germline-derived CDR1 and CDR2 are MNHNS and SASEGT. The DNA for the CDR3 is TGTGCCAGCAGTGGACAGGTGTTCTCTGGAAACACCATATATTTT. Amino acids: CASSGQVFSGNTIYF.

The genes are TRBV6-5 and TRBJ2-7; 10 bases align to TRBD1. The CDR3 spans 14 residues. Per the germline V gene, CDR1 is MNHEY and CDR2 is SVGAGI. After removal of 0 bases from V and 5 bases from J, the junction contained 1 base not matched to a gene. CDR3 coding DNA: TGTGCCAGCAGTTACTCAGGGACAGGGGACGAGCAGTACTTC. Translated: CASSYSGTGDEQYF.

In its sample, this clone was seen once. The CDR3 protein is CASSLSPDRVPNYGYTF. In nucleotides, the CDR3 is TGCGCCAGCAGCTTGAGTCCGGACAGGGTGCCTAACTATGGCTACACCTTC. This chain connects TRBV5-1 to TRBJ1-2; TRBD1 aligns across 8 bases. The CDR3 is 17 amino acids. V was clipped by 1 base and J by 0 bases; unmatched bases: 8. Germline loops: CDR1 SGHRS, CDR2 YFSETQ. The variable domain in full, with the rest retrieved from reference TRBV5-1 and TRBJ1-2, is KAGVTQTPRYLIKTRGQQVTLSCSPISGHRSVSWYQQTPGQGLQFLFEYFSETQRNKGNFPGRFSGRQFSNSRSEMNVSTLELGDSALYLCASSLSPDRVPNYGYTFGSGTRLTVV.

The chain joins TRBV27 to TRBJ1-4; 10 nucleotides agree with TRBD1. V was pared by 6 bases and J by 0 bases, with 1 base of the junction left unmatched. Germline loops: CDR1 MNHEY, CDR2 SMNVEV (reference sequence). The CDR3 extends over 15 amino acids. The CDR3 protein is CASRGTGATNEKLFF. In DNA, the CDR3 is TGTGCCAGCAGGGGGACAGGGGCAACTAATGAAAAACTGTTTTTT.

This clone came up a few times. CDR3 amino acids: CASGGPNEKLFF. The CDR3 bases are TGTGCCAGCGGGGGCCCTAATGAAAAACTGTTTTTT. This chain links TRBV7-9 with TRBJ1-4; tentative D call: TRBD1 (6 bases). The CDR3 covers 12 residues. Per germline, CDR1 SEHNR and CDR2 FQNEAQ (reference sequence). V lost 8 bases to trimming and J lost 3 bases, with 7 bases between them.

The CDR3 region has the DNA TGTGCCAGCAGTTACACAGGGTACGAGGGATCACCCCTCCACTTT. It specifies CASSYTGYEGSPLHF. The chain has TRBV6-5 and TRBJ1-6; tentative D call: TRBD1 (6 bases). There are 15 residues in the CDR3. Trimming stripped 2 bases from V and 10 bases from J, with 15 bases between. The germline V gene has CDR1 MNHEY and CDR2 SVGAGI.